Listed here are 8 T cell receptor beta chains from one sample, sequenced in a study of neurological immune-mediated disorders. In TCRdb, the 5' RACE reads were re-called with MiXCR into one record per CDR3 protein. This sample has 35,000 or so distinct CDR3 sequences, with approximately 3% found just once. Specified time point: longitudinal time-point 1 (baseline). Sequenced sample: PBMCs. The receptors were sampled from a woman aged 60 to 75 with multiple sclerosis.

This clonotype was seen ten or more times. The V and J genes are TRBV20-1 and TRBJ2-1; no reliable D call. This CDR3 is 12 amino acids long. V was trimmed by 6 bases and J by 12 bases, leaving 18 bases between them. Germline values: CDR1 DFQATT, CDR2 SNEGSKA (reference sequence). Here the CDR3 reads CSALPLEAGQFF. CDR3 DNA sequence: TGCAGTGCGCTCCCCCTAGAGGCCGGGCAGTTCTTC.

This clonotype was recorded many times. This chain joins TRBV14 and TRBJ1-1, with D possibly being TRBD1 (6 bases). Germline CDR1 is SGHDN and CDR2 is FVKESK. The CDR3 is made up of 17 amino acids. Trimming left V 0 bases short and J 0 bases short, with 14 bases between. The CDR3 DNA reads TGTGCCAGCAGCCAAGAGGGTGGACAGAGCCTGAACACTGAAGCTTTCTTT. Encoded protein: CASSQEGGQSLNTEAFF.

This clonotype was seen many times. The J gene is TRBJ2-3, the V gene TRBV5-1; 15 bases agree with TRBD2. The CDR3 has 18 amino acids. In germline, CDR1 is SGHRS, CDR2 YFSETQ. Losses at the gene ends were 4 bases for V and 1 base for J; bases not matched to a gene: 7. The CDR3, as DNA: TGCGCCAGCAGCAGCGGACTAGCGGGGGGGCCTCGCACAGATACGCAGTATTTT. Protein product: CASSSGLAGGPRTDTQYF.

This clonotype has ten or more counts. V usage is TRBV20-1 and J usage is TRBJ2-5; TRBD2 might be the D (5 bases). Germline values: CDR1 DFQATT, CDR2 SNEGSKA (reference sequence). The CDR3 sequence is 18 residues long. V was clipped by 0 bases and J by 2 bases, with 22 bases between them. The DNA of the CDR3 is TGCAGTGCTAGAGACAACCTAGGACGGGAATTCCCGCAAGAGACCCAGTACTTC. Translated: CSARDNLGREFPQETQYF.

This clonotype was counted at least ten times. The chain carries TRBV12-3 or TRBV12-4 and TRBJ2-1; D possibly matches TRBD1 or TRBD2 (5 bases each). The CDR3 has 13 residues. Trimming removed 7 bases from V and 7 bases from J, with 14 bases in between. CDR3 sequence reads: CASTLRGRNEQFF. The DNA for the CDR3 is TGTGCCAGCACATTGAGGGGTCGGAATGAGCAGTTCTTC.

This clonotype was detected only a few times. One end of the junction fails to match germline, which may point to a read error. CDR3 DNA: TGCGCCAGCAGCTTGCTGGGAAATTCAACCCTCAACTTT. Translated: CASSLLGNSTLNF. The rearrangement uses TRBV5-1 and TRBJ1-6; D gene ambiguous. This CDR3 region has 13 residues. Germline V gives CDR1 SGHRS, CDR2 YFSETQ.

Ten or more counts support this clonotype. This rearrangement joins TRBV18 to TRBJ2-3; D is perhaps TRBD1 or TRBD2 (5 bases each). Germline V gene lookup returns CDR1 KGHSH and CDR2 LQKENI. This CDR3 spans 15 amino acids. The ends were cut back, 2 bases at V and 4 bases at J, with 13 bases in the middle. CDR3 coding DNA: TGTGCCAGCTCACCAGGGGGTATAATCTCAGATACGCAGTATTTT. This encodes CASSPGGIISDTQYF.

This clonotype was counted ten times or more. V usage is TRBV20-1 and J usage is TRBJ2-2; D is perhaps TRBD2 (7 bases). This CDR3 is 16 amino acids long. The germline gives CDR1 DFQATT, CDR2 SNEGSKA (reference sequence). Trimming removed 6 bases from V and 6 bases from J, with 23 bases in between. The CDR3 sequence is CSARAQPGGNAGELFF. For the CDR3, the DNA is TGCAGTGCCCGCGCCCAGCCGGGGGGCAACGCCGGGGAGCTGTTTTTT.